This T cell receptor (beta chain) comes out of a study of CD8 T cells in Susac syndrome. Germline V lookup: CDR1 DFQATT, CDR2 SNEGSKA (reference sequence). CDR3 length: 15 residues. Trimming pared 3 bases from V and 5 bases from J, leaving 19 bases between. RNA, at roughly 0.45 to 1 ug, was reverse transcribed with random hexamers. Amplification of TCR beta CDR3 spanned 54 Vbeta and 13 Jbeta via immunoSEQ multiplex PCR. TCRdb reprocessed the immunoSEQ multiplex PCR reads via MiXCR and lists one record per CDR3 protein. Among under 200,000 distinct CDR3 sequences listed, roughly 95% were seen once. The study sequenced TCR beta in blood CD8+ and CD4+ T cells. Negative isolation was used for CD8+ and CD4+ T cells and FACS enrichment for TEMRA cells.

This sequence joins TRBV20-1 and TRBJ2-5; D gene uncertain. The source of this sequence is a human donor with multiple sclerosis. Sequenced sample: CD8+ T cells from PBMCs. For the CDR3, the DNA is TGCAGTGCTAGGTCATCTTTTAAGTCTATGGAGACCCAGTACTTC. This codes for CSARSSFKSMETQYF.